This T cell receptor (beta chain) was recovered during a study of cytomegalovirus exposure and HLA in healthy donors (dated by TCRdb to the late 2010s). At the level of the whole study: An earlier analysis of 587 of the donors reported 250 to 300 Gb of sequence data and 95 million to 130 million unique TCR beta sequences obtained from approximately 180 million T cells. An early release covering about 600 HLA-typed donors comprised about 300 gigabases of sequencing data and around 80 million unique TCR sequences. The genetic ancestry cluster associated with self-reported Caucasian donors included about four fifths of the approximately 410 genotyped donors. The study was designed to test whether signatures of past pathogen exposure could be identified by cataloging public T cell receptors. Using immunosequencing, the study profiled T cell repertoires from 500 to 800 subjects and related those repertoires to cytomegalovirus serostatus. A separate validation cohort of roughly 130 different subjects was used in addition to the approximately 610-subject first cohort. To predict cytomegalovirus infection status, the study combined high-throughput TCR immunosequencing, statistical association of individual TCRs with disease status, and machine learning. To study patterns of TCR occurrence, a later analysis re-analyzed previously published TCR beta repertoires from just over 650 donors and added high-resolution HLA genotyping. Rather than drawing on any new phenotypic data, the later analysis identified candidate immune exposures from TCR beta sequences and the way those sequences occurred across donors. To decide whether each TCR beta V gene segment behaved as functional or pseudogenic, an earlier analysis of some 570 of the donors relied on high-throughput TCR beta sequencing. Donor age, sex, ethnicity and CMV serostatus were compiled together with the repertoire data. Genome-wide SNP genotypes for about 65% of the 666 donors were used in a later genetic analysis, which treated that subset as a discovery cohort. Every repertoire in the discovery cohort had been generated on one and the same sequencing platform. HLA typing covered class I and class II loci at four-digit resolution. The number of typed donors differed by locus: about 620-630 for A, B, C, DRB1 and DQB1; approximately 540 for DQA1; around 610 for DPA1; and 400 to 480 for DPB1. Roughly 5 DR-DQ haplotypes were handled as single units for association and clustering because linkage in the cohort was strong. Across 398 genotyped donors of the cohort, an average of approximately 240,000 unique TCR beta nucleotide sequences per donor were sequenced, and approximately 19% of those sequences were non-productive.

The library was built by means of the immunoSEQ multiplex PCR assay. The multiplex PCR relied on a mix of 60 forward primers for TCR Vbeta segments and 13 reverse primers for TCR Jbeta segments. The CDR3 region of rearranged TCR beta genes was amplified from genomic DNA by a multiplex PCR assay. The Illumina HiSeq System was used to sequence the amplified TCR beta libraries as 87-base-pair reads. In the authors' own workflow: Across the 600 to 700 repertoires, a later analysis counted some 81 million unique TCR beta chains, around 11 million of which were shared by at least two donors. To remove PCR and sequencing errors, raw reads were error-corrected and collapsed into unique sequences using a nearest-neighbor algorithm that merged closely related sequences. CDR3 sequences were aligned to IMGT reference sequences to assign V, D and J gene segments. For a sequence to be retained, a match of at least six nucleotides was required to both a V gene segment and a J gene segment. A rearrangement was called productive if the CDR3 had no stop codons and remained in frame with V and J, and every other rearrangement was called non-productive. Following IMGT convention, CDR3 was defined as the stretch from the second conserved V-encoded cysteine up to the conserved J-encoded phenylalanine. Sequences without an unambiguous match to a single V gene segment were excluded from the earlier analysis of 587 of the donors. An earlier analysis of over 450 of the donors classified V segments as functional when productive rearrangements were above 56.7% and as segregating when the standard deviation between donors was above 5%. A statistical classification framework was built for diagnosing cytomegalovirus status from the catalog of TCR beta chain sequences. A later analysis assigned V and J genes by comparing TCR nucleotide sequences with IMGT/GENE-DB human TR gene sequences. In a later analysis, CDR3 sequences and most-parsimonious VDJ recombination scenarios were assigned using the TCRdist pipeline. In a later analysis, every TCR beta chain was defined by the combination of its CDR3 amino acid sequence and its V-gene family, and reads without a unique V-gene family were dropped. In a later analysis, around 650 highly shared, low-generation-probability nucleotide sequences were removed to address suspected cross-contamination and a sequencing artifact. For each public chain, a later analysis derived a clonal expansion index from normalized ranks of inferred template counts within each repertoire. In a later analysis, generation probabilities were computed using a VDJ recombination model fitted to out-of-frame rearrangements, and the results were checked against IGoR. Hypergeometric tests were used in a later analysis to score TCR-TCR, TCR-HLA and TCR-CMV co-occurrence, with a repertoire-size bias correction applied to the TCR pairs. To estimate false discovery rates, a later analysis permuted the HLA or CMV assignments 20 times. In a later analysis, co-occurring TCRs were grouped with DBSCAN, and TCRdist sequence similarity was added when clustering was performed within HLA-allele-positive subsets. Repertoires with fewer than 30,000 or more than 120,000 public chains were left out of co-occurrence clustering, as were roughly five repertoires with anomalous nucleotide sharing. TCRdb holds this immuneACCESS table with in-frame rearrangements only. Some clones are missing; in checked studies, unresolved V genes explain under half, and the rest has no known cause. V, J and clone size are taken as reported in that table, and D and trimming were inferred from the DNA itself. Recorded for this sample are 150,000 to 200,000 clones; more than 60% of them occurred a single time. The ten largest clones capture more than 9% of the sample.

In total, fewer than 750 healthy bone marrow donors made up the cohort. Cohort members were all nominally healthy when sampled, although unrecorded immune exposures were likely present. The donor tested CMV seropositive, placing the donor among the 250 to 350 seropositive members of the cohort. Each donor provided a peripheral blood sample, and peripheral blood mononuclear cells were used for TCR beta sequencing. The Qiagen DNeasy Blood Extraction Kit was used to extract genomic DNA from the blood cell samples. In regard to this clone: Its antigen is currently not known. Qualities for individual bases were not recorded, and no much larger clone is one base off.

Deletion took 1 base off V and 8 bases off J, with a span of 20 bases between the germline ends. Per the germline V gene (reference sequence), GTSNPN is the CDR1 and SVGIG is the CDR2. Spanning cysteine to phenylalanine, the CDR3 consists of 16 amino acids. Only the CDR3 portion is preserved as DNA: 48 bases, with reading frame beginning at the first base. Findings and caveats that apply to the study as a whole: For the cohort, immune exposure information was limited to CMV serostatus. According to a later analysis, parvovirus B19, influenza, CMV and Epstein-Barr virus appeared linked to several top co-occurrence clusters. Specific HLA alleles were associated with 18,000 or so TCR beta sequences at a false discovery rate of 0.05 in a later analysis. In vitro tests confirmed that a few of the cytomegalovirus-associated TCR beta chains recognize cytomegalovirus antigens. Assigning TCR associations to individual alleles was difficult when HLA alleles, especially DR and DQ, strongly co-occurred. A total of 164 TCR beta chains were listed by the study as associated with cytomegalovirus. A later genetic analysis reported fewer N-insertions in productive TCRs among donors in an Asian-associated ancestry cluster than the approximately 670-donor mean. Roughly uniform sequencing depth across donors was assumed in presence/absence analyses, although this assumption may not hold. The cohort was sequenced for TCR beta chains only, and without alpha or paired-chain data the features that could be detected were limited. A cluster of highly shared sequence variants was judged likely to be a technical artifact of the sequencing pipeline. Because counts were too low, roughly 18 rarely observed V segments, including chromosome 9 orphons, were left out of the earlier analysis of some 640 of the donors. In a later analysis, most CMV-associated TCR beta chains were found to appear HLA-restricted, with HLA associations seemingly driven largely by CMV exposure. A further reported finding was that TCR beta sequences accurately predicted the HLA-A and HLA-B alleles for most subjects in the first cohort. In both the original and validation cohorts, the classifier was reported to diagnose cytomegalovirus status with high specificity and sensitivity. Linkage disequilibrium might explain the correlated functional status among segregating V segments, but an unknown experimental factor could not be ruled out. It was suggested by the authors that the approach could potentially be generalized to other disease states and immunological phenotypes. An association between a missense DCLRE1C variant and V-gene and J-gene trimming of TCR beta chains was found in a later genetic analysis and replicated in an independent cohort. The 87-base-pair reads could not distinguish some IMGT-functional V segments, including TRBV6-2 and TRBV6-3, so those segments were excluded. In a later analysis, TCR association rates were found to vary across HLA loci, with the most associated TCRs seen for DRB1 alleles and the fewest for HLA-C alleles. Most TCR sequences were observed very rarely across donors, whereas some public TCRs were present in many individuals. In an earlier analysis of more than 450 of the donors, most TCR beta V segments were observed in productive rearrangements about 87% or about 30% of the time, broadly matching IMGT annotations. A later analysis found that HLA-associated TCR beta chains were more clonally expanded and had lower generation probabilities than equally common non-associated chains. Because HLA typing was unavailable for some donors at each locus, only the typed subset was used in association tests.

The rearranged chain carries TRBV30 and TRBJ1-4; D gene: possibly TRBD1, on 6 matching bases. This TCR came from a man aged 30-40 years in good health and CMV-seropositive. Sequenced: PBMCs. The CDR3 has the sequence CAWSGRGSAGREKLFF. The nucleotide sequence is TGTGCCTGGAGTGGGAGGGGGAGCGCCGGGAGGGAAAAACTGTTTTTT.